The entry below describes one T cell receptor (beta chain). The data stem from a study of blood T cell repertoires in COVID-19. Study in general: The samples span acute and convalescent COVID-19 from the United States, Italy and Spain. From T cells, B-cell-depleted T cells, or PBMCs came the material, which was cDNA or gDNA.

As processed by the authors: Counts of nucleated cells, estimated from reference gene primer amplification, were obtained. Assay used: immunoSEQ multiplex PCR; TCRdb lists only in-frame clones, some missing. D and trimming come from the DNA, and the V and J calls and clone size come from that table. The data hold 300,000 to 400,000 clones, with about 87% observed a single time. Seattle-derived patients entered the study during active infection and were followed longitudinally. Germline V CDR1 and CDR2: LGHNA, YSLEER. CDR3 length: 17 amino acids. The V end was cut by 1 base, the J end by 7 bases, with 22 bases between.

This receptor was taken from a man aged 30-40 years with COVID-19, enrolled during active disease. The sample consisted of peripheral blood. This sequence joins TRBV4-3 and TRBJ1-2, with D perhaps TRBD1 (6 bases). The CDR3 coding sequence is TGCGCCAGCAGCCAAGTAAACTCGGCAGGGACAAGGAGTGGCTACACCTTC. Residues: CASSQVNSAGTRSGYTF.